This T cell receptor (beta chain) was recovered during a study of blood T cell repertoires in COVID-19. Study overall: T cells, B-cell-depleted T cells, or PBMCs provided the cDNA or gDNA that served as material.

Germline CDR1 and CDR2: SGHTA and FQGNSA. Trimming pared 3 bases from V and 5 bases from J, leaving 13 bases between. The CDR3 length is 14 residues. Method: immunoSEQ multiplex PCR; TCRdb's copy keeps in-frame clones and lacks some. The sample contains about 25,000 clones, approximately 79% of which appear only once. This rearrangement joins TRBV7-2 to TRBJ1-1, with D perhaps TRBD1 (6 bases). The sequence was obtained from a woman of 80 years or more with acute or convalescent COVID-19. The sample taken for sequencing was peripheral blood. The CDR3 sequence: CASSFGQSWTEAFF. DNA for the CDR3: TGTGCCAGCAGCTTCGGACAGAGCTGGACTGAAGCTTTCTTT.